A single sample is the source of the 31 T cell receptor beta chains below, sequenced in a study of spatial heterogeneity in lung cancer. Described time point: sample taken at primary tumor resection. The sequenced material consisted of unsorted whole RNA from tumor, nontumor lung or frozen PBMC. TCRdb reanalysed the 5' RACE reads using MiXCR and keeps one entry per CDR3 protein. Of 40,000 to 45,000 distinct CDR3 sequences listed, 6.5% to 8% are singletons. The material was PBMCs, obtained at surgery. These receptors all come from a female donor with early-stage non-small cell lung cancer.

This clonotype was observed many times. The rearrangement uses TRBV10-1 and TRBJ2-3; TRBD2 matches at 9 bases. The J segment lost 2 bases and the V segment lost 4 bases, leaving 13 bases of the junction unmatched. This CDR3 has 18 residues. Per germline, CDR1 WNHNN and CDR2 SYGVQD (reference sequence). The CDR3 region has the DNA TGCGCCAGCAGTGTTCTTAGCGGGGGACCGGGAGACACAGATACGCAGTATTTT. It encodes CASSVLSGGPGDTDTQYF.

The sample holds many counts of this clonotype. V usage is TRBV7-9 and J usage is TRBJ1-1; 7 bases are shared with TRBD1. Germline trimming cut 5 bases from V and 6 bases from J; bases unmatched to any gene: 12. Germline lookup yields CDR1 SEHNR and CDR2 FQNEAQ (reference sequence). The length of the CDR3 is 15 residues. CDR3 sequence: CASSQTGRRGAEAFF. The CDR3, as DNA: TGTGCCAGCAGCCAGACAGGGAGAAGAGGCGCTGAAGCTTTCTTT.

In its sample, this clonotype was seen many times. The V call is TRBV11-2, the J call TRBJ1-1, with a tentative D call TRBD1 (5 bases). The CDR3 is 15 amino acids. V lost 4 bases and J 0 bases, leaving 12 bases between the germline ends. Per the germline V gene, CDR1 is SGHAT and CDR2 is FQNNGV. CDR3 residues: CASSSPQGLNTEAFF. In DNA, the CDR3 is TGTGCCAGCAGCTCCCCGCAGGGATTGAACACTGAAGCTTTCTTT.

There are many counts of this clonotype. This chain connects TRBV4-1 to TRBJ1-5; D is uncertain. The CDR3 totals 14 residues. Germline CDR1 reads MGHRA; CDR2 reads YSYEKL. V was clipped by 0 bases and J by 11 bases, with 14 bases between them. The CDR3 bases are TGCGCCAGCAGCCAAGAGACCGTCACGTCGACCCAGCATTTT. Protein product: CASSQETVTSTQHF.

This clonotype was counted at least ten times. The V gene is TRBV9, the J gene TRBJ2-2; D is uncertain. Germline V gene sequence: CDR1 SGDLS, CDR2 YYNGEE. The length of the CDR3 is 13 residues. Between the trimmed V and J ends, which lost 4 bases and 8 bases, there was a span of 12 bases. This CDR3 reads CASSPRSRGELFF. The DNA for the CDR3 is TGTGCCAGCAGCCCCCGATCCAGGGGGGAGCTGTTTTTT.

This clonotype was seen repeatedly, ten times or more. The chain combines TRBV12-3 or TRBV12-4 with TRBJ1-2; D gene ambiguous. V dropped 3 bases and J dropped 5 bases, with 10 bases sitting between them. This CDR3 comprises 13 residues. The CDR3 sequence is CASSFSTSYGYTF. The CDR3 DNA reads as TGTGCCAGCAGTTTCTCGACCAGTTATGGCTACACCTTC.

This clonotype was seen ten or more times. The gene calls are TRBV28 and TRBJ2-2, with 7 bases lining up with TRBD1. This CDR3 is 15 amino acids long. Germline V lookup: CDR1 MDHEN, CDR2 SYDVKM. The junction had 8 bases not matched to a gene; V was cut back by 5 bases and J by 5 bases. CDR3 in DNA: TGTGCCAGCAGTATCGCGACAGGGTGGACCGGGGAGCTGTTTTTT. Its protein is CASSIATGWTGELFF.

The chain is built from TRBV5-1 and TRBJ2-5, with D possibly matching TRBD1 (6 bases). This CDR3 spans 13 amino acids. Per the germline V gene, CDR1 is SGHRS and CDR2 is YFSETQ. V dropped 5 bases and J dropped 1 base, with 9 bases sitting between them. CDR3 region: CASRGQSQETQYF. The CDR3 DNA follows: TGCGCCAGCAGAGGACAGAGCCAAGAGACCCAGTACTTC.

This clonotype was recorded many times. This sequence joins TRBV5-1 and TRBJ2-3, with no clear D. Germline CDR1 SGHRS, CDR2 YFSETQ. The V end lost 0 bases, the J end lost 5 bases, and 10 bases lay between the germline ends. The length of the CDR3 is 14 residues. The CDR3 region is CASSLGSVGDTQYF. CDR3 nucleotides: TGCGCCAGCAGCTTGGGGTCTGTAGGAGATACGCAGTATTTT. The variable domain in full, with the rest retrieved from reference TRBV5-1 and TRBJ2-3, is KAGVTQTPRYLIKTRGQQVTLSCSPISGHRSVSWYQQTPGQGLQFLFEYFSETQRNKGNFPGRFSGRQFSNSRSEMNVSTLELGDSALYLCASSLGSVGDTQYFGPGTRLTVL.

The sample holds a few counts of this clonotype. The CDR3 DNA reads TGTGCCAGTCAGATCTGGGAAGCCAAAAACATTCAGTACTTC. This sequence encodes CASQIWEAKNIQYF. The V gene is TRBV12-3 or TRBV12-4, the J gene TRBJ2-4; D not certain. Trimming took off 9 bases at V and 0 bases at J, with 12 bases between the two ends. The CDR3 is 14 residues long.

This chain links TRBV5-5 with TRBJ2-5; a possible D gene is TRBD2 (5 bases). From germline, CDR1 is SGHKS and CDR2 YYEKEE (reference sequence). The CDR3 is 15 residues long. The ends were cut back, 1 base at V and 7 bases at J, with 17 bases in the middle. CDR3 DNA sequence: TGTGCCAGCAGCTTGAACCCGGACTCACAATGGACCCAGTACTTC. This codes for CASSLNPDSQWTQYF.

This clonotype was recorded many times. The genes are TRBV4-3 and TRBJ2-7; the D is unclear. Germline assignment: CDR1 LGHNA and CDR2 YSLEER. The CDR3 contains 14 residues. V lost 0 bases to trimming and J lost 6 bases, with 12 bases between them. The CDR3, as DNA: TGCGCCAGCAGCCAAGAAAGGCAAGGCTCCGAGCAGTACTTC. Residues: CASSQERQGSEQYF.

This clonotype was counted only a few times. The chain couples TRBV5-1 to TRBJ1-1; perhaps TRBD1 as D (6 bases). Germline CDR1 reads SGHRS; CDR2 reads YFSETQ. The CDR3 is 16 amino acids. Trimming pared 2 bases from V and 0 bases from J, leaving 14 bases between. The chain's CDR3 is CASSFQGIGMNTEAFF. The CDR3 DNA sequence: TGCGCCAGCAGCTTTCAGGGGATAGGGATGAACACTGAAGCTTTCTTT.

This clonotype has just a few counts. The V call is TRBV9, the J call TRBJ2-7; 7 bases line up with TRBD1. Germline assignment: CDR1 SGDLS and CDR2 YYNGEE. This CDR3 spans 14 amino acids. The V and J ends lost 3 bases and 5 bases, in that order; junction bases with no gene match: 8. CDR3 bases: TGTGCCAGCAGCGCCGGACAGGTTCTCCACGAGCAGTACTTC. It encodes CASSAGQVLHEQYF.

Ten or more counts support this clonotype. This chain connects TRBV7-9 to TRBJ2-3, with D unresolved. The CDR3 loop spans 14 amino acids. The V gene lost 0 bases and the J gene lost 4 bases, with 8 bases spanning the gap. Germline V gene data show CDR1 as SEHNR and CDR2 as FQNEAQ (reference sequence). DNA of the CDR3: TGTGCCAGCAGCTTAGCGCTAAGGTCAGATACGCAGTATTTT. Residues: CASSLALRSDTQYF.

This clonotype was observed a few times. This sequence joins TRBV7-7 and TRBJ2-2, with D perhaps being TRBD1 or TRBD2 (5 bases each). This CDR3 has 13 amino acids. The V end was cut by 2 bases, the J end by 13 bases, with 14 bases between. Germline V CDR1 and CDR2: SSHAT, FNYEAQ (reference sequence). The CDR3 DNA follows: TGTGCCAGCAGCTTATCCGGGGCAGAGGGGCTGTTTTTT. As protein: CASSLSGAEGLFF. The variable domain in full, completed from reference TRBV7-7 and TRBJ2-2, reads GAGVSQSPRYKVTKRGQDVTLRCDPISSHATLYWYQQALGQGPEFLTYFNYEAQPDKSGLPSDRFSAERPEGSISTLTIQRTEQRDSAMYRCASSLSGAEGLFFGEGSRLTVL.

The table lists this clonotype with many counts. The rearrangement links TRBV7-2 to TRBJ2-3; 11 positions agree with TRBD2. The J segment lost 3 bases and the V segment lost 3 bases, leaving 2 bases of the junction unmatched. From germline, CDR1 is SGHTA and CDR2 FQGNSA. This CDR3 is built from 15 residues. The CDR3 sequence is CASSLVAGGTDTQYF. The CDR3, as DNA: TGTGCCAGCAGCTTGGTAGCGGGGGGGACAGATACGCAGTATTTT.

This clonotype was counted at least ten times. An end of the junction differs from the germline gene, which may be a read error. The chain links TRBV20-1 to TRBJ1-5; 8 bases align to TRBD1. The germline CDR1 and CDR2 sequences are DFQATT and SNEGSKA (reference sequence). The CDR3 covers 13 residues. CDR3 coding DNA: TGCAGTGCTAGGGACAGGGTGAATCCGCCCCAGCATTTT. Protein sequence: CSARDRVNPPQHF.

This clonotype was seen a handful of times. J is TRBJ2-5 and V is TRBV5-1; D is possibly TRBD1 (6 bases). The CDR3 covers 13 residues. Germline CDR1 reads SGHRS; CDR2 reads YFSETQ. Trimming took 4 bases from V and 1 from J, leaving 8 bases between them. CDR3: CASSPGVQETQYF. The CDR3 bases are TGCGCCAGCAGCCCAGGGGTCCAAGAGACCCAGTACTTC.

This clonotype was detected only a few times. The chain carries TRBV7-9 and TRBJ2-7, with D possibly TRBD2 on 7 matching bases. Germline V lookup: CDR1 SEHNR, CDR2 FQNEAQ (reference sequence). The CDR3 has 15 residues. Trimming stripped 5 bases from V and 2 bases from J, with 16 bases between. The CDR3, as DNA: TGTGCCAGCAGCCCTTGGCGGGGGCCAACCTACGAGCAGTACTTC. It codes for CASSPWRGPTYEQYF.

The V call is TRBV29-1, the J call TRBJ2-1; D is tentatively TRBD1 or TRBD2 (5 bases each). Germline V gene lookup returns CDR1 SQVTM and CDR2 ANQGSEA. The CDR3 totals 16 residues. V was shortened by 0 bases and J by 0 bases, with 12 bases between the two germline ends. CDR3 protein: CSVEEGRGSSYNEQFF. The CDR3 DNA is TGCAGCGTTGAAGAGGGACGGGGAAGCTCCTACAATGAGCAGTTCTTC.

The chain carries TRBV7-2 and TRBJ2-1; TRBD1 or TRBD2 may be the D gene (6 bases each). This CDR3 spans 16 amino acids. CDR1 and CDR2 from the germline V gene are SGHTA and FQGNSA. Trimming took 1 base from V and 9 from J, leaving 19 bases between them. The CDR3 reads CASSLERGGRGSEQFF. DNA of the CDR3: TGTGCCAGCAGCTTAGAACGTGGGGGGCGAGGTAGTGAGCAGTTCTTC.

This clonotype was observed many times. The rearrangement uses TRBV5-5 and TRBJ2-5; TRBD1 agrees at 9 bases. The germline gives CDR1 SGHKS, CDR2 YYEKEE (reference sequence). The CDR3 sequence is 14 residues long. With 4 bases clipped from V and 4 bases from J, the junction kept 5 bases outside the gene matches. The DNA for the CDR3 is TGTGCCAGCAGCACGCCGACAGGGGGAGAGACCCAGTACTTC. Protein: CASSTPTGGETQYF.

This clonotype was observed many times. The genes are TRBV7-9 and TRBJ2-7, with D tentatively TRBD1 or TRBD2 (5 bases each). CDR1 is SEHNR and CDR2 is FQNEAQ in the germline V gene (reference sequence). This CDR3 region has 15 residues. Trimming took 3 bases from V and 5 from J, leaving 17 bases between them. CDR3 loop: CASSFGLGPFDEQYF. The DNA for the CDR3 is TGTGCCAGCAGCTTTGGGCTGGGACCCTTCGACGAGCAGTACTTC.

This clonotype was recorded at least ten times. The V and J genes are TRBV11-2 and TRBJ1-1; 8 nucleotides match TRBD1. CDR1 and CDR2 (germline): SGHAT, FQNNGV. This CDR3 has 13 amino acids. V lost 6 bases and J lost 3; bases outside the gene matches: 3. In nucleotides, the CDR3 is TGTGCCAGCAGACAGGGGGGGTACACTGAAGCTTTCTTT. Amino acid sequence: CASRQGGYTEAFF.

This clonotype has ten or more counts. V and J are TRBV7-2 and TRBJ2-5, with 8 bases aligning to TRBD2. Germline loops: CDR1 SGHTA, CDR2 FQGNSA. The CDR3 sequence is 14 residues long. V shed 5 bases, J shed 7 bases, and the junction held 9 bases outside the gene matches. The CDR3 DNA reads TGTGCCAGCAGCCTTAGCGGGGCATACGTGACCCAGTACTTC. The encoded protein is CASSLSGAYVTQYF.

The rearrangement uses TRBV3-1 and TRBJ2-7; 9 bases are shared with TRBD1. The CDR3 extends over 16 amino acids. Germline CDR1 reads LGHDT; CDR2 reads YNNKEL (reference sequence). Trimming cost V 2 bases and J 4 bases; bases outside gene matches: 9. The CDR3 reads CASSQKRGQGKYEQYF. CDR3 bases: TGTGCCAGCAGCCAAAAACGAGGACAGGGGAAGTACGAGCAGTACTTC.

This clonotype showed up many times. This chain joins TRBV5-1 and TRBJ2-3; D is unclear. The V and J ends lost 7 bases and 1 base respectively, with 10 bases between them. Germline CDR1 is SGHRS and CDR2 is YFSETQ. There are 13 residues in the CDR3. The CDR3 DNA is TGCGCCAGCGGGTTATACGGCACAGATACGCAGTATTTT. Residues: CASGLYGTDTQYF.

This clonotype was observed many times. The chain couples TRBV10-2 to TRBJ1-5; 11 bases map to TRBD1. The germline V gene encodes CDR1 WSHSY and CDR2 SAAADI. Trimming cost V 8 bases and J 3 bases; bases outside gene matches: 3. The CDR3 contains 14 residues. CDR3 nucleotide sequence: TGCGCCAGCTGGGGACAGGGGGTCAATCAGCCCCAGCATTTT. Translating gives CASWGQGVNQPQHF.

The genes are TRBV9 and TRBJ2-7; no reliable D call. V dropped 4 bases and J dropped 2 bases, with 16 bases sitting between them. CDR1 is SGDLS and CDR2 is YYNGEE in the germline V gene. CDR3 length equals 15 residues. The CDR3 DNA reads TGTGCCAGCAGCCGTATGGCAGATAACCCCTACGAGCAGTACTTC. It specifies CASSRMADNPYEQYF.

CDR3 DNA sequence: TGTGCCACCCTCGGACAGCCAGACACTGAAGCTTTCTTT. Its translation: CATLGQPDTEAFF. This chain uses TRBV28 with TRBJ1-1, with D tentatively TRBD1 (6 bases). Germline V gene sequence: CDR1 MDHEN, CDR2 SYDVKM. With 10 bases removed from V and 3 bases from J, the gap between germline ends came to 15 bases. The CDR3 has 13 residues.